Presented here are 24 T cell receptor beta chains from one specimen sequenced in a study of CD8+ T cells in alopecia areata. As the sequencing template, cDNA was produced by extracting RNA and reverse transcribing it. Generated by immunoSEQ multiplex PCR, the TCRdb table keeps only in-frame clones and is missing some. The sample lists 140,000 to 150,000 clones, roughly 50% seen once, with over 5.5% in the top ten. The source material was CD4+ T cells sorted from blood. The receptors were sampled from a human donor with alopecia areata.

The chain joins TRBV5-4 to TRBJ2-1; TRBD1 agrees at 9 bases. The CDR3 runs 12 residues. V trimming: 8 bases; J trimming: 15 bases; junction bases outside the gene matches: 12. From germline, CDR1 is SGHNT and CDR2 YYREEE (reference sequence). In DNA, the CDR3 is TGTGCCAGTCACCTCCCGGGACAGGGTCTGTTCTTC. It translates to CASHLPGQGLFF.

The chain has TRBV5-4 and TRBJ2-5; 8 nucleotides match TRBD1. CDR1 and CDR2 from the germline V gene are SGHNT and YYREEE (reference sequence). The CDR3 contains 16 residues. V dropped 0 bases and J dropped 5; count of bases not matched to a gene: 9. The CDR3 here is CASSLAFRGPEETQYF. CDR3 sequence (DNA): TGTGCCAGCAGCTTGGCCTTCAGGGGGCCGGAGGAGACCCAGTACTTC.

There are a few counts of this clone. The chain couples TRBV5-6 to TRBJ2-7; the match to TRBD2 covers 15 bases. V lost 3 bases and J lost 7; bases outside the gene matches: 5. Germline CDR1 SGHDT, CDR2 YYEEEE. This CDR3 has 15 residues. The CDR3 sequence is CASSSGLAGGEEQYF. The CDR3 bases are TGTGCCAGCAGCTCGGGACTAGCGGGAGGTGAAGAGCAGTACTTC.

The J gene is TRBJ2-1, the V gene TRBV7-9; TRBD2 agrees at 14 bases. With V trimmed by 6 bases and J by 9 bases, 7 bases remained unmatched. The germline CDR1 and CDR2 sequences are SEHNR and FQNEAQ (reference sequence). The CDR3 length is 15 residues. The CDR3 nucleotides read TGTGCCAGCAGGCAGACTAGCGGGAGGGCCGTTGAGCAGTTCTTC. It translates to CASRQTSGRAVEQFF.

This clone has just a few counts. The CDR3 spells CASSPPPGLDYNEQFF. For the CDR3, the DNA is TGTGCCAGCAGCCCTCCTCCGGGACTAGATTACAATGAGCAGTTCTTC. The chain employs TRBV7-3 and TRBJ2-1; 8 positions agree with TRBD2. The V gene end was trimmed by 5 bases and the J gene end by 4 bases; junction bases not matched to a gene: 10. CDR1 and CDR2 from the germline V gene are SGHTA and FQGTGA. This CDR3 is 16 amino acids long.

This chain links TRBV7-9 with TRBJ2-7, with unresolved D. The V end lost 4 bases, the J end lost 2 bases, and 12 bases lay between the germline ends. The CDR3 sequence is 14 residues long. Germline V gene sequence: CDR1 SEHNR, CDR2 FQNEAQ (reference sequence). The CDR3 sequence: CASSSSHSAYEQYF. The CDR3 nucleotides are TGTGCCAGCAGCTCCTCTCATTCAGCCTACGAGCAGTACTTC.

The rearrangement links TRBV29-1 to TRBJ2-1, with 11 nucleotides matching TRBD2. The CDR3 totals 15 residues. The ends lost 3 bases at V and 6 bases at J; junction bases unmatched: 7. Germline lookup yields CDR1 SQVTM and CDR2 ANQGSEA. The CDR3 here is CSVDATSGSGNEQFF. The CDR3 bases are TGCAGCGTTGACGCTACTAGCGGGAGTGGCAATGAGCAGTTCTTC.

This sequence joins TRBV30 and TRBJ2-1, with D tentatively TRBD2 (7 bases). CDR1 is GTSNPN and CDR2 is SVGIG in the germline V gene (reference sequence). The CDR3 loop spans 12 amino acids. V was cut by 6 bases and J by 7 bases, with 13 bases left in between. CDR3 loop: CACEQGGNEQFF. The DNA of the CDR3 is TGTGCCTGTGAACAGGGAGGGAATGAGCAGTTCTTC.

This rearrangement joins TRBV23-1 to TRBJ2-1; D is unclear. TRBV23-1 is an open reading frame, and its role is uncertain. V was cut by 2 bases and J by 7 bases, with 18 bases left in between. CDR3 length equals 16 residues. The chain's CDR3 is CASSQESDSRYNEQFF. In DNA form, the CDR3 reads TGCGCCAGCAGTCAAGAGTCCGACTCAAGATATAATGAGCAGTTCTTC.

This clone turned up a few times. The chain recombines TRBV28 with TRBJ2-2; D gene uncertain. CDR1 MDHEN and CDR2 SYDVKM come from the germline V gene. CDR3 length equals 13 residues. The V end lost 7 bases, the J end lost 6 bases, and 12 bases lay between the germline ends. The CDR3 nucleotides read TGTGCCAGCACTTACGGTGGACCCGGGGAGCTGTTTTTT. Translating it yields CASTYGGPGELFF. The full variable domain, with the rest looked up from reference TRBV28 and TRBJ2-2, is DVKVTQSSRYLVKRTGEKVFLECVQDMDHENMFWYRQDPGLGLRLIYFSYDVKMKEKGDIPEGYSVSREKKERFSLILESASTNQTSMYLCASTYGGPGELFFGEGSRLTVL.

This sequence joins TRBV28 and TRBJ2-7; possibly TRBD1 for D (5 bases). Per germline, CDR1 MDHEN and CDR2 SYDVKM. This CDR3 spans 11 amino acids. V lost 7 bases, J lost 3 bases, and 7 bases lay in between. CDR3 sequence (DNA): TGTGCCAGCACCGACAGCTACGAGCAGTACTTC. Amino acids: CASTDSYEQYF.

The chain has TRBV28 and TRBJ2-1; TRBD2 matches 8 bases. The CDR3 runs to 11 residues. Trimming at V came to 2 bases and at J to 12 bases, leaving 0 bases not matched to a gene. The germline V gene has CDR1 MDHEN and CDR2 SYDVKM. CDR3 nucleotides: TGTGCCAGCAGTTTAGCGGGAGGGCAGTTCTTC. It is translated as CASSLAGGQFF.

The genes are TRBV29-1 and TRBJ1-5; D possibly corresponds to TRBD1 (5 bases). Trimming pared 7 bases from V and 1 base from J, leaving 17 bases between. Germline V CDR1 and CDR2: SQVTM, ANQGSEA. This CDR3 is built from 15 residues. The CDR3 loop reads CSALTVGTSNQPQHF. In nucleotides, the CDR3 is TGCAGCGCCCTGACAGTGGGTACGAGCAATCAGCCCCAGCATTTT.

A word on this clone: Other DNA variants within this sample encode the same CDR3. This chain links TRBV5-4 with TRBJ2-1, with D perhaps TRBD1 or TRBD2 (6 bases each). The CDR3 loop spans 13 amino acids. Trimming removed 1 base at V and 8 bases at J, with 10 bases between. In germline, CDR1 is SGHNT, CDR2 YYREEE (reference sequence). CDR3 amino acids: CASSLYGGDEQFF. The DNA of the CDR3 is TGTGCCAGCAGCTTGTACGGGGGCGATGAGCAGTTCTTC.

This chain connects TRBV30 to TRBJ2-3; D tentatively reads TRBD1 or TRBD2 (6 bases each). V was cut by 0 bases and J by 3 bases, with 10 bases left in between. The germline gives CDR1 GTSNPN, CDR2 SVGIG (reference sequence). This CDR3 contains 14 residues. CDR3 DNA: TGTGCCTGGAGTGTCCGGAGGGGGACAGATACGCAGTATTTT. Its protein product is CAWSVRRGTDTQYF.

The V call is TRBV7-9, the J call TRBJ1-1, with 10 bases identical to TRBD1. The CDR3 spans 17 residues. Trimming removed 3 bases from V and 7 bases from J; junction bases left unmatched: 14. Germline values: CDR1 SEHNR, CDR2 FQNEAQ (reference sequence). The CDR3 loop reads CASSFGGTGASRGEAFF. CDR3 in DNA: TGTGCCAGCAGCTTTGGCGGGACAGGGGCCTCCCGGGGTGAAGCTTTCTTT.

This rearrangement joins TRBV5-6 to TRBJ2-5; a possible D gene is TRBD1 (6 bases). The CDR3 contains 13 residues. The germline V gene has CDR1 SGHDT and CDR2 YYEEEE. V was cut by 0 bases and J by 5 bases, with 8 bases left in between. In nucleotides, the CDR3 is TGTGCCAGCAGCTTGGGAGACAGGGAGACCCAGTACTTC. This codes for CASSLGDRETQYF.

This clone showed up just once. The rearrangement joins TRBV2 to TRBJ2-5, with D perhaps matching TRBD1 or TRBD2 (7 bases each). This CDR3 spans 14 amino acids. Germline-derived CDR1 and CDR2 are SNHLY and FYNNEI. V gave up 6 bases and J gave up 2 bases, with 13 bases separating them. The CDR3 protein is CASRAGQQQETQYF. The CDR3 nucleotides read TGTGCCAGCAGAGCGGGACAGCAACAAGAGACCCAGTACTTC.

This chain joins TRBV30 and TRBJ2-1; TRBD2 is a possible D gene (6 bases). Trimming shortened V by 3 bases and J by 8 bases, and 23 bases separated the two germline ends. This CDR3 has 16 residues. Germline V gene data show CDR1 as GTSNPN and CDR2 as SVGIG (reference sequence). CDR3 nucleotide sequence: TGTGCCTGGAGGGGGGGAAGCGGCCACCGTTTCCATGAGCAGTTCTTC. Protein sequence: CAWRGGSGHRFHEQFF.

A few counts support this clone. V usage is TRBV7-8 and J usage is TRBJ2-5, with 12 bases matching TRBD2. Germline V gene data show CDR1 as SGHVS and CDR2 as FQNEAQ. The V segment lost 4 bases and the J segment 5 bases; nucleotides outside the gene matches: 2. The CDR3 runs to 14 residues. The CDR3 is CASSWTSGIETQYF. CDR3 in DNA: TGTGCCAGCAGCTGGACTAGCGGGATTGAGACCCAGTACTTC.

The chain links TRBV19 to TRBJ2-7, with D unresolved. Per the germline V gene, CDR1 is LNHDA and CDR2 is SQIVND (reference sequence). The CDR3 length is 14 residues. Trimming removed 2 bases at V and 3 bases at J, with 11 bases between. The CDR3 nucleotides are TGTGCCAGTAGTATATCCCCCAGGAGCTACGAGCAGTACTTC. This translates into CASSISPRSYEQYF.

The V call is TRBV28, the J call TRBJ2-7, with unresolved D. This CDR3 spans 11 amino acids. Per germline, CDR1 MDHEN and CDR2 SYDVKM. V was cut by 6 bases and J by 3 bases, with 6 bases left in between. CDR3 bases: TGTGCCAGCAGGGACGGCTACGAGCAGTACTTC. This translates into CASRDGYEQYF.

V is TRBV15 and J is TRBJ1-2, with unresolved D. The V gene lost 0 bases and the J gene lost 4 bases, with 3 bases spanning the gap. CDR1 LNHNV and CDR2 YYDKDF come from the germline V gene (reference sequence). This CDR3 is 12 amino acids long. The DNA of the CDR3 is TGTGCCACCAGCAGAGATGCCTATGGCTACACCTTC. Translation: CATSRDAYGYTF.

This chain links TRBV5-1 with TRBJ2-4; D ambiguous. V dropped 4 bases and J dropped 0 bases, with 14 bases sitting between them. Looked up from germline, CDR1 is SGHRS and CDR2 is YFSETQ. This CDR3 region has 16 residues. CDR3 DNA sequence: TGCGCCAGCAGCCCGTACCAGAGTGGAGCCAAAAACATTCAGTACTTC. It yields the protein CASSPYQSGAKNIQYF.